This is a list of T cell receptor beta chains from one sample in a study of CD8 T cells in ankylosing spondylitis. TCRdb reanalysed the 5' RACE reads using MiXCR and keeps one entry per CDR3 protein. The table shows around 890,000 distinct CDR3 sequences, with around 11% occurring only once. The sample taken for sequencing was blood, either unsorted or a sorted T cell fraction (not recorded which). The receptors stem from a male donor with ankylosing spondylitis. CDR3s include the opening cysteine and the closing phenylalanine or tryptophan. The D gene is left open where the match is weak. For some rows the clone size is stated as once, few or many, or as a class when expanded; others skip it.

DNA: TGTGCCAGCAGTTACGCCAGGTCCCTAAAGCCCTACAATGAGCAGTTCTTC; CDR3: CASSYARSLKPYNEQFF; size: few; J: TRBJ2-1; D: NA; V: TRBV6-2/TRBV6-3
DNA: TGTGCCAGCAGCCAGTCCTCGGCCGCCCTGGCCGAAGCTTTCTTT; CDR3: CASSQSSAALAEAFF; size: NA; J: TRBJ1-1; D: NA; V: TRBV4-2
DNA: TGTGCCAGCAGCTCTTCAGGGAATAATGAAAAACTGTTTTTT; CDR3: CASSSSGNNEKLFF; size: few; J: TRBJ1-4; D: NA; V: TRBV7-2
DNA: TGTGCCAGCAGCCCCGACAGGGGAGTTGCTGGAAACACCATATATTTT; CDR3: CASSPDRGVAGNTIYF; size: few; J: TRBJ1-3; D: TRBD1; V: TRBV14
DNA: TGCAGTGCTCGGTGGGGGGGTAGCCAAGAGACCCAGTACTTC; CDR3: CSARWGGSQETQYF; size: few; J: TRBJ2-5; D: TRBD2; V: TRBV20-1
DNA: TGTGCCAGCAGCTCCAACCCCGGGCCCACTGAAGCTTTCTTT; CDR3: CASSSNPGPTEAFF; size: few; J: TRBJ1-1; D: NA; V: TRBV7-2
DNA: TGTGCCAGCTCACCCGGACGTTCAAATCAGCCCCAGCATTTT; CDR3: CASSPGRSNQPQHF; size: few; J: TRBJ1-5; D: NA; V: TRBV18
DNA: TGCAGTGTGTGGAAGAACACTGAAGCTTTCTTT; CDR3: CSVWKNTEAFF; size: NA; J: TRBJ1-1; D: NA; V: TRBV20-1
DNA: TGTGCCAGCAGTTTCGCCCCGGGGCGCACTGAAGCTTTCTTT; CDR3: CASSFAPGRTEAFF; size: NA; J: TRBJ1-1; D: NA; V: TRBV12-3/TRBV12-4
DNA: TGTGCCATCAGTGAGGGGGGGGCGCGGAATGAGCAGTTCTTC; CDR3: CAISEGGARNEQFF; size: NA; J: TRBJ2-1; D: NA; V: TRBV10-3
DNA: TGTGCCACCAGCAGAGATAAAGGCGAGCCCCTAGGGTACTTC; CDR3: CATSRDKGEPLGYF; size: many; J: TRBJ2-7; D: NA; V: TRBV15
DNA: TGTGCCAGCAGCTTAGGGATTGGGCAGGGTTACGAGACCCAGTACTTC; CDR3: CASSLGIGQGYETQYF; size: many; J: TRBJ2-5; D: NA; V: TRBV11-2
DNA: TGTGCCAGCAGCGTAGGGGCGGTGGGCTCCTACGAGCAGTACTTC; CDR3: CASSVGAVGSYEQYF; size: few; J: TRBJ2-7; D: NA; V: TRBV9
DNA: TGTGCCAGCAGCTTAACTTCCACGGGACTACCCATCCGGGGTACGCAGTATTTT; CDR3: CASSLTSTGLPIRGTQYF; size: NA; J: TRBJ2-3; D: TRBD2; V: TRBV11-2
DNA: TGTGCCAGCAGCCTCATACGGCCCAGGGAGGGGAGAGATACGCAGTATTTT; CDR3: CASSLIRPREGRDTQYF; size: NA; J: TRBJ2-3; D: TRBD2; V: TRBV5-6
DNA: TGCAGTGCTAGAGATCCTGGACTAGCGGGAGAGGGGACCTACGAGCAGTACTTC; CDR3: CSARDPGLAGEGTYEQYF; size: few; J: TRBJ2-7; D: TRBD2; V: TRBV20-1
DNA: TGCAGTGCTTTAGTACGGGTCAGGGCGAATGAGCAGTTCTTC; CDR3: CSALVRVRANEQFF; size: NA; J: TRBJ2-1; D: NA; V: TRBV20-1
DNA: TGCAGTGCTCCCGGGGCTTCAGATACGCAGTATTTT; CDR3: CSAPGASDTQYF; size: NA; J: TRBJ2-3; D: NA; V: TRBV20-1
DNA: TGCGCCAGCAGCCACACCGGGACACCTTCCTACGAGCAGTACTTC; CDR3: CASSHTGTPSYEQYF; size: few; J: TRBJ2-7; D: NA; V: TRBV4-1
DNA: TGCAGTCAAAAGCGGGGGAGCTCCTACAATGAGCAGTTCTTC; CDR3: CSQKRGSSYNEQFF; size: NA; J: TRBJ2-1; D: TRBD2; V: TRBV20-1
DNA: TGTGCCAGCTCACGCAACTCAGGGACGTTCCTCCACGAGCAGTACTTC; CDR3: CASSRNSGTFLHEQYF; size: NA; J: TRBJ2-7; D: NA; V: TRBV18
DNA: TGTGCCAGCAGCTCGACAGGGGGCCGAATTTCTGAAGCTTTCTTT; CDR3: CASSSTGGRISEAFF; size: NA; J: TRBJ1-1; D: TRBD1; V: TRBV5-6
DNA: TGCAGTGCGCGGGAACAATTCACCGGGGAGCTGTTTTTT; CDR3: CSAREQFTGELFF; size: few; J: TRBJ2-2; D: NA; V: TRBV20-1
DNA: TGCGCCAGCAGCTTGGCCGGAGCAGGGGTTTCACCCCTCCACTTT; CDR3: CASSLAGAGVSPLHF; size: NA; J: TRBJ1-6; D: NA; V: TRBV5-1
DNA: TGCAGTGCTAGGACTAGCGGGGGGGCCACCTACAATGAGCAGTTCTTC; CDR3: CSARTSGGATYNEQFF; size: few; J: TRBJ2-1; D: TRBD2; V: TRBV20-1
DNA: TGTGCCAGCAGTTACCGGACAGGGGAGGGCTACGAGCAGTACTTC; CDR3: CASSYRTGEGYEQYF; size: few; J: TRBJ2-7; D: TRBD1; V: TRBV6-5
DNA: TGCAGTGCTATGGACAGGACTGATGGCTACACCTTC; CDR3: CSAMDRTDGYTF; size: few; J: TRBJ1-2; D: TRBD1; V: TRBV20-1
DNA: TGCGCCAGCAGCTCGGGTAGGACAGCCTACGAGCAGTACTTC; CDR3: CASSSGRTAYEQYF; size: NA; J: TRBJ2-7; D: NA; V: TRBV5-1
DNA: TGTGCCAGCAGTTTTGGCAGGGATGGATCACCCCTCCACTTT; CDR3: CASSFGRDGSPLHF; size: NA; J: TRBJ1-6; D: NA; V: TRBV12-3/TRBV12-4
DNA: TGTGCCAGCAGCTTTTTACAGGGGGACTATGGCTACACCTTC; CDR3: CASSFLQGDYGYTF; size: many; J: TRBJ1-2; D: TRBD1; V: TRBV7-2
DNA: TGCGCCAGCAGCTTGGCAGGGCCGGCCACCGGGGAGCTGTTTTTT; CDR3: CASSLAGPATGELFF; size: NA; J: TRBJ2-2; D: NA; V: TRBV5-1
DNA: TGTGCCAGCAGCCAAGATCTGCGGAGGGAGAGGAGAGGCGGGGAAAAACTGTTTTTT; CDR3: CASSQDLRRERRGGEKLFF; size: NA; J: TRBJ1-4; D: NA; V: TRBV3-1
DNA: TGCGCCAGCAGCTTGGATCCAGGGACTGGAAACACCATATATTTT; CDR3: CASSLDPGTGNTIYF; size: few; J: TRBJ1-3; D: NA; V: TRBV5-1
DNA: TGCAGTGCTAGTCGCCCCCAAGCGGGAGGGCACAATGAGCAGTTCTTC; CDR3: CSASRPQAGGHNEQFF; size: NA; J: TRBJ2-1; D: TRBD2; V: TRBV20-1
DNA: TGTGCCAGCAGCCCAGCGAAGGTTCTAAGCCGCGAAGCTTTCTTT; CDR3: CASSPAKVLSREAFF; size: NA; J: TRBJ1-1; D: NA; V: TRBV7-9
DNA: TGTGCCAGCTCACGACTGGGACGGTCTAGCACAGATACGCAGTATTTT; CDR3: CASSRLGRSSTDTQYF; size: few; J: TRBJ2-3; D: NA; V: TRBV18
DNA: TGTGCCAGCAGTTACTCCCGGGACTATCCCTACGAGCAGTACTTC; CDR3: CASSYSRDYPYEQYF; size: NA; J: TRBJ2-7; D: TRBD2; V: TRBV6-5
DNA: TGCAGTGCTAGAGATCGCCGGAAATACAATGAGCAGTTCTTC; CDR3: CSARDRRKYNEQFF; size: NA; J: TRBJ2-1; D: NA; V: TRBV20-1
DNA: TGTGCCAGCAGTAGGACAGCCCTAAACTACGAGCAGTACTTC; CDR3: CASSRTALNYEQYF; size: few; J: TRBJ2-7; D: NA; V: TRBV6-2/TRBV6-3
DNA: TGCAGTGCACCCCGTCAGGGAGGGGACATTCAGTACTTC; CDR3: CSAPRQGGDIQYF; size: few; J: TRBJ2-4; D: TRBD2; V: TRBV20-1
DNA: TGCGCCAGCAGCCAAGAGGCGACAGACCACACTGAAGCTTTCTTT; CDR3: CASSQEATDHTEAFF; size: NA; J: TRBJ1-1; D: NA; V: TRBV4-3
DNA: TGTGCCAGCAGCCGGACCCTCGGAGCGGGAGATAACTACGAGCAGTACTTC; CDR3: CASSRTLGAGDNYEQYF; size: many; J: TRBJ2-7; D: TRBD2; V: TRBV5-5
DNA: TGCAGTGCCCCCTCGGACAGCTCCAATGAGCAGTTCTTC; CDR3: CSAPSDSSNEQFF; size: few; J: TRBJ2-1; D: NA; V: TRBV20-1
DNA: TGTGCCAGCTCACCATTTCAGGGTGGAGGAGAAAAACTGTTTTTT; CDR3: CASSPFQGGGEKLFF; size: NA; J: TRBJ1-4; D: NA; V: TRBV18
DNA: TGCGCCAGCAGCTTGGCCGGGACTAGCCCTACAGATACGCAGTATTTT; CDR3: CASSLAGTSPTDTQYF; size: few; J: TRBJ2-3; D: TRBD2; V: TRBV5-1
DNA: TGCAGTGCTAAAGACAGGGGAAACATTCAGTACTTC; CDR3: CSAKDRGNIQYF; size: few; J: TRBJ2-4; D: TRBD1; V: TRBV20-1
DNA: TGTGCCAGCAGTGGGACTAACTCCTACGAGCAGTACTTC; CDR3: CASSGTNSYEQYF; size: NA; J: TRBJ2-7; D: NA; V: TRBV6-1
DNA: TGCGCCAGCAGCTTTGCCGGGACAGGGGACGAAAAACTGTTTTTT; CDR3: CASSFAGTGDEKLFF; size: many; J: TRBJ1-4; D: TRBD1; V: TRBV4-3
DNA: TGCAGTGCTAGGAGGCTAGCGGGAATCAATGAGCAGTTCTTC; CDR3: CSARRLAGINEQFF; size: many; J: TRBJ2-1; D: TRBD2; V: TRBV20-1
DNA: TGCGCCAGCAGCTTGTTGGGGCACACTGAAGCTTTCTTT; CDR3: CASSLLGHTEAFF; size: many; J: TRBJ1-1; D: NA; V: TRBV5-1
DNA: TGTGCCATCAGCGCCCCGGGACAGACAAACTATGGCTACACCTTC; CDR3: CAISAPGQTNYGYTF; size: NA; J: TRBJ1-2; D: TRBD1; V: TRBV10-3
DNA: TGCAGCGGAGGACAGGGTATCTACGAGCAGTACTTC; CDR3: CSGGQGIYEQYF; size: NA; J: TRBJ2-7; D: TRBD1; V: TRBV29-1
DNA: TGTGCCAGCAGTCCCGGGACACCCGTAGAAGGGAATGAGCAGTTCTTC; CDR3: CASSPGTPVEGNEQFF; size: NA; J: TRBJ2-1; D: NA; V: TRBV12-3/TRBV12-4
DNA: TGTGCCAGCAGGGAGCGGGCGAAAGAGACCCAGTACTTC; CDR3: CASRERAKETQYF; size: NA; J: TRBJ2-5; D: NA; V: TRBV28
DNA: TGTGCCACCAGCAGACCCGGACAGGGGATGGAGACCCAGTACTTC; CDR3: CATSRPGQGMETQYF; size: many; J: TRBJ2-5; D: TRBD1; V: TRBV15
DNA: TGTGCCAGCAGCGGGGTAACTGAAGCTTTCTTT; CDR3: CASSGVTEAFF; size: NA; J: TRBJ1-1; D: NA; V: TRBV7-9
DNA: TGCGCCAGCAGCCAAGGGGGGGGTCAGGAGGGCAAGCAGTACTTC; CDR3: CASSQGGGQEGKQYF; size: NA; J: TRBJ2-7; D: TRBD2; V: TRBV4-3